This T cell receptor (beta chain) was found in a study of cytomegalovirus exposure and HLA in healthy donors. The CDR3 length is 15 residues. With 2 bases clipped from V and 1 base from J, the junction kept 5 bases outside the gene matches. Germline V gives CDR1 MNHEY, CDR2 SMNVEV (reference sequence). With 60 Vbeta and 13 Jbeta primers, the PCR was carried out. Using immunoSEQ multiplex PCR, the repertoire was profiled, and TCRdb retains in-frame clones only, with some absent. The repertoire has 75,000 to 90,000 clones, around 78% of them found once; the top ten carry approximately 4.5%. Findings and limits, study-wide: Later on, analysis showed that most CMV-associated TCR beta chains appeared to be HLA-restricted. The study recorded 150 to 200 TCR beta chains that were cytomegalovirus-associated.

On this clone: Its specificity is not known.

This receptor was taken from a man in his forties or fifties in good health and CMV-seronegative. The material sequenced was PBMCs. This chain connects TRBV27 to TRBJ2-7, with 7 bases aligning to TRBD2. The CDR3, as DNA: TGTGCCAGCAGTTTACAAGGCGGGAGTTCCTACGAGCAGTACTTC. Its protein is CASSLQGGSSYEQYF.